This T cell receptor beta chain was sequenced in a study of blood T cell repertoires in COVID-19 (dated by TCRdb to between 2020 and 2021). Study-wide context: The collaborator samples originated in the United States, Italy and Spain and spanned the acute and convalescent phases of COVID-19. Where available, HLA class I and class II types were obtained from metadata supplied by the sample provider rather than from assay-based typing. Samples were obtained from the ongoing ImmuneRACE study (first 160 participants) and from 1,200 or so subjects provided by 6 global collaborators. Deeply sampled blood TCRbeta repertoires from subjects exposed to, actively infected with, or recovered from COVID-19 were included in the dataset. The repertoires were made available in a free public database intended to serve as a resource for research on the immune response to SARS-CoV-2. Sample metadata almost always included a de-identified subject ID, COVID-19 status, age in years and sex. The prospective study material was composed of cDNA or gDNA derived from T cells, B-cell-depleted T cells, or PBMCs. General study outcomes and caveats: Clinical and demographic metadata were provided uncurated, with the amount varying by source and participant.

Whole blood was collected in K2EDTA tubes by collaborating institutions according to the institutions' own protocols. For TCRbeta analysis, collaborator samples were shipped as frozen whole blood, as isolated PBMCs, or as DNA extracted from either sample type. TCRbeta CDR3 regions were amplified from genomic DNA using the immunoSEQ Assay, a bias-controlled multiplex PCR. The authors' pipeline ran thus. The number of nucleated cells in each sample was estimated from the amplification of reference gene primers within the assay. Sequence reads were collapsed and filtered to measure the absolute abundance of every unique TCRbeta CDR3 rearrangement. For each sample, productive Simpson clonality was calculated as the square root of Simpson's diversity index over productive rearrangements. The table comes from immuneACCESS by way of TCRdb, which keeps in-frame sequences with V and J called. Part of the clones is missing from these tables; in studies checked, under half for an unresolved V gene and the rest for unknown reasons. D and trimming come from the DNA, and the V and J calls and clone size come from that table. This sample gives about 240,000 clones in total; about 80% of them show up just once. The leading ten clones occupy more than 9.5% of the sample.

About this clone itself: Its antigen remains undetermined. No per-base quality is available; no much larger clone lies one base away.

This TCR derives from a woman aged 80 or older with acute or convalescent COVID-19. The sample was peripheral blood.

The DNA reads as follows: TGTGCCAGTAGTAGGGACAGGGTCAATCAGCCCCAGCATTTT. This encodes CASSRDRVNQPQHF. The chain employs TRBV19 and TRBJ1-5; 9 central bases correspond to TRBD1. Counted from cysteine to phenylalanine, this CDR3 has 14 amino acids. Just CDR3 DNA is preserved here, 42 bases in frame from base 1. The junction shows trimming of 4 bases on V and 3 bases on J, and the gene matches do not reach 1 base of it. The germline V gene (reference sequence) yields LNHDA for CDR1 and SQIVND for CDR2.